This T cell receptor (beta chain) stems from a study of T cell repertoires in ileal Crohn's disease. Time point indicated: neoterminal ileum biopsy at postoperative endoscopy, about 6 months after surgery. The germline V gene has CDR1 SEHNR and CDR2 FQNEAQ (reference sequence). The V segment lost 8 bases and the J segment 4 bases; nucleotides outside the gene matches: 11. The CDR3 runs to 15 residues. The data were produced by immunoSEQ multiplex PCR, yet TCRdb's version contains in-frame clones alone and is incomplete. The sample has over 10,000 clones; just under 80% are singletons. The sample comprised ileal tissue. V gene TRBV7-9 combines with J gene TRBJ2-5, with 9 bases fitting TRBD2. The source of this sequence is an adult with Crohn's disease. This chain's CDR3 is CASSNLAGFLETQYF. The DNA of the CDR3 is TGTGCCAGCTCCAATCTAGCGGGGTTTTTAGAGACCCAGTACTTC.